This T cell receptor (beta chain) is drawn from a study of CD4 and CD8 cells across lung adenocarcinoma regions. The length of the CDR3 is 13 residues. Germline CDR1 is LGHDT and CDR2 is YNNKEL (reference sequence). MiXCR, run by TCRdb on the PCR reads, gives a single entry per CDR3 protein. Counted here are about 14,000 distinct CDR3 sequences, approximately 40% occurring once; the ten biggest clones make up 15% to 20%. Details on this clonotype: Sequence at one end of the junction differs from germline and may be a read error.

The source material was CD4+ T cells from the center of a lung tumor. The TCR comes from a male donor with lung adenocarcinoma. The CD4 and CD8 labels of this study may be unreliable. The chain links TRBV3-1 to TRBJ2-3; 7 bases are shared with TRBD1. The CDR3 DNA is TGTGCCAGCAGCCAGAACAGGGGTGAGACCCAGTACTTT. As protein: CASSQNRGETQYF.